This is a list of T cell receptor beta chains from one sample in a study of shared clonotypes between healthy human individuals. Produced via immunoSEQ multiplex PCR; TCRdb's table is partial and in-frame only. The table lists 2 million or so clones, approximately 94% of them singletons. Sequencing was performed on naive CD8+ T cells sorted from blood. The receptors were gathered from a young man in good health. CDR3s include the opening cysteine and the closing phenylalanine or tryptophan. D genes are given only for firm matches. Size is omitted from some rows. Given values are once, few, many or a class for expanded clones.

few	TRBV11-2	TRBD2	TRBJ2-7	CASSLGAGVQDEQYF	TGTGCCAGCAGCCTGGGAGCGGGGGTCCAGGACGAGCAGTACTTC
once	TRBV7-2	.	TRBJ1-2	CASSGGGYYGYTF	TGTGCCAGCAGCGGCGGGGGTTACTATGGCTACACCTTC
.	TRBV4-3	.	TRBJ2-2	CASSQGTGPPALGGELFF	TGCGCCAGCAGCCAAGGAACAGGGCCCCCCGCTTTGGGCGGGGAGCTGTTTTTT
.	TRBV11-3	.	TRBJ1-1	CASSLGRGTEAFF	TGTGCCAGCAGCTTAGGGCGGGGCACTGAAGCTTTCTTT
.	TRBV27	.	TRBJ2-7	CASSWAGAYEQYF	TGTGCCAGCAGTTGGGCAGGGGCATACGAGCAGTACTTC
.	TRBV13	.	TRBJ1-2	CASSLIPEDFYGYTF	TGTGCCAGCAGCCTCATCCCGGAAGATTTCTATGGCTACACCTTC
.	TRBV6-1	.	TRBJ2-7	CASSLHTEGPYEQYF	TGTGCCAGCAGTCTCCATACAGAAGGACCGTACGAGCAGTACTTC
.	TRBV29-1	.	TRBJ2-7	CSVEGSTNYEQYF	TGCAGCGTTGAAGGCTCTACAAATTACGAGCAGTACTTC
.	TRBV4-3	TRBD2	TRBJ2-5	CASSQLAGGYQETQYF	TGCGCCAGCAGCCAGCTAGCGGGGGGGTACCAAGAGACCCAGTACTTC
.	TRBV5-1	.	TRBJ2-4	CASSLAELGGRNIQYF	TGCGCCAGCAGCTTGGCCGAGCTGGGGGGCCGGAACATTCAGTACTTC
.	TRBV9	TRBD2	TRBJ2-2	CASAQTLGLAATGELFF	TGTGCCAGCGCTCAAACCCTGGGACTAGCGGCAACCGGGGAGCTGTTTTTT
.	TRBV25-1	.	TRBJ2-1	CASSETINNEQFF	TGTGCCAGCAGTGAAACAATTAACAATGAGCAGTTCTTC
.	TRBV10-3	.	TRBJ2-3	CAILPGHNTDTQYF	TGTGCCATTTTACCGGGACATAACACAGATACGCAGTATTTT
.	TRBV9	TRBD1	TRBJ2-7	CASSAGAGGEQYF	TGTGCCAGCAGCGCTGGTGCAGGGGGTGAGCAGTACTTC
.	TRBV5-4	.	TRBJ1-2	CASSFLGAGGYTF	TGTGCCAGCAGCTTTCTGGGGGCCGGTGGCTACACCTTC
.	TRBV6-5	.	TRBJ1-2	CASSYPGDIGYTF	TGTGCCAGCAGTTACCCAGGGGATATTGGCTACACCTTC
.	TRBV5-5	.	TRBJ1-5	CASSLEAGPLEDYSNQPQHF	TGTGCCAGCAGCTTGGAGGCAGGCCCCCTAGAGGATTATAGCAATCAGCCCCAGCATTTT
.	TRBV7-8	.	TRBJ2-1	CASSLAMFGTISEQFF	TGTGCCAGCAGCTTAGCAATGTTCGGGACAATCAGTGAGCAGTTCTTC
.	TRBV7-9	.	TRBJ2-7	CASSSTVRGEQYF	TGTGCCAGCAGCTCGACAGTACGTGGCGAGCAGTACTTC
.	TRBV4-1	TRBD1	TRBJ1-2	CASSQDPGQGAYYGYTF	TGCGCCAGCAGCCAAGATCCCGGACAGGGGGCTTACTATGGCTACACCTTC
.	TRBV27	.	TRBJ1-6	CASSSTGSASPLHF	TGTGCCAGCAGTTCTACAGGGAGTGCTTCACCCCTCCACTTT
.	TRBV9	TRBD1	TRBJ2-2	CASSEYRGPTGELFF	TGTGCCAGCAGCGAGTACAGGGGCCCCACCGGGGAGCTGTTTTTT
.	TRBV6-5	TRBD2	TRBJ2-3	CASSYSSGEGDTQYF	TGTGCCAGCAGTTACTCAAGCGGGGAGGGAGATACGCAGTATTTT
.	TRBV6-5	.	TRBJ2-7	CASSYSQTGSSYEQYF	TGTGCCAGCAGTTACTCACAGACGGGAAGCTCCTACGAGCAGTACTTC
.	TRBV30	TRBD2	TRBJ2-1	CAYHSGSSEQFF	TGTGCCTATCATAGCGGGAGTAGTGAGCAGTTCTTC
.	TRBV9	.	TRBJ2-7	CASSLEETGTYEQYF	TGTGCCAGCAGCCTAGAAGAGACAGGAACCTACGAGCAGTACTTC
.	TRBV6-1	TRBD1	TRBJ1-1	CASYDRGVTEAFF	TGTGCCAGCTATGACAGGGGGGTGACTGAAGCTTTCTTT
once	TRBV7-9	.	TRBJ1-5	CASSYGAAGGNQPQHF	TGTGCCAGCAGCTATGGAGCAGCGGGGGGCAATCAGCCCCAGCATTTT
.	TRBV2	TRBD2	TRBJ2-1	CASGGLAFNNEQFF	TGTGCCAGCGGGGGACTAGCGTTCAACAATGAGCAGTTCTTC
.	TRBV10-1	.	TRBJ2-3	CATSARKSDTQYF	TGCGCCACTTCGGCGCGAAAATCAGATACGCAGTATTTT
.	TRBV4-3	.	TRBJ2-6	CASSYDTGANVLTF	TGCGCCAGCAGCTACGACACCGGGGCCAACGTCCTGACTTTC
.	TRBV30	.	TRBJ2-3	CAWSGPGGADTQYF	TGTGCCTGGAGTGGTCCTGGAGGGGCAGATACGCAGTATTTT
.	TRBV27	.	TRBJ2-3	CASSSGTDTQYF	TGTGCCAGCAGTTCGGGCACAGATACGCAGTATTTT
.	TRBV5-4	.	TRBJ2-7	CASSDQDRGPYEQYF	TGTGCCAGCAGCGACCAGGACAGAGGGCCGTACGAGCAGTACTTC
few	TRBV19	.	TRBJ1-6	CASSIDGLSHGPGNSPLHF	TGTGCCAGTAGTATAGATGGACTCTCTCATGGGCCGGGTAATTCACCCCTCCACTTT
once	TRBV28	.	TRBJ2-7	CASTVDTRSVGEQYF	TGTGCCAGCACCGTCGACACCCGCTCTGTGGGCGAGCAGTACTTC
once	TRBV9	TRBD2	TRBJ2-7	CASSVAGGDFGEQYF	TGTGCCAGCAGCGTGGCGGGGGGCGACTTTGGGGAGCAGTACTTC
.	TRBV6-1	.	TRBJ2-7	CASMGVSSYEQYF	TGTGCCAGCATGGGGGTCAGCTCCTACGAGCAGTACTTC
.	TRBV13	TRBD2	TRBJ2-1	CASSLSGTRINEQFF	TGTGCCAGCAGCTTAAGCGGGACTAGAATCAATGAGCAGTTCTTC
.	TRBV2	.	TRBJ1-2	CASQDPRDPRGYTF	TGTGCCAGCCAAGACCCCCGGGACCCCCGAGGCTACACCTTC
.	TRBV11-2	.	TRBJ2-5	CASRTQGFQETQYF	TGTGCCAGCAGAACACAGGGTTTCCAAGAGACCCAGTACTTC
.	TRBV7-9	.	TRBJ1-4	CASSFDLEEKLFF	TGTGCCAGCAGCTTCGATCTTGAGGAAAAACTGTTTTTT
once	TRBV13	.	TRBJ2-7	CASGKHGGDDEQYF	TGTGCCAGCGGGAAACACGGGGGCGACGACGAGCAGTACTTC
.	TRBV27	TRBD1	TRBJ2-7	CASTPSTGDSSYEQYF	TGTGCCAGCACCCCCTCCACAGGGGACAGCTCCTACGAGCAGTACTTC
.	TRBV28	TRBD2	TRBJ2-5	CAGGAGGQETQYF	TGTGCCGGGGGCGCGGGGGGACAAGAGACCCAGTACTTC
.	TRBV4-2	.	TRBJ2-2	CASSQETPTNTGELFF	TGTGCCAGCAGCCAAGAAACGCCGACGAACACCGGGGAGCTGTTTTTT
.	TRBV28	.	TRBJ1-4	CASSLWGARGEKLFF	TGTGCCAGCAGTTTATGGGGGGCCCGTGGTGAAAAACTGTTTTTT
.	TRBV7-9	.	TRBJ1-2	CASTPRGGRIDYGYTF	TGTGCCAGCACCCCGAGGGGAGGTCGTATAGACTATGGCTACACCTTC
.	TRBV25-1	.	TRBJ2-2	CASQGSRRTGELFF	TGTGCCAGCCAAGGGTCGCGGCGCACCGGGGAGCTGTTTTTT
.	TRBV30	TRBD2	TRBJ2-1	CAWSVAGESNEQFF	TGTGCCTGGAGTGTAGCGGGAGAATCAAATGAGCAGTTCTTC
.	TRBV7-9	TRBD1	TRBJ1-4	CASSLTGTGNEKLFF	TGTGCCAGCAGCCTGACTGGGACAGGGAATGAAAAACTGTTTTTT
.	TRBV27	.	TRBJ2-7	CASSLGPPYEQYF	TGTGCCAGCAGTTTAGGGCCACCCTACGAGCAGTACTTC
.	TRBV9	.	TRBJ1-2	CASSAVVSGYGYTF	TGTGCCAGCAGCGCGGTTGTATCTGGCTATGGCTACACCTTC
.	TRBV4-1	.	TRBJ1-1	CASSQEAGPNTEAFF	TGCGCCAGCAGCCAAGAGGCAGGGCCGAACACTGAAGCTTTCTTT
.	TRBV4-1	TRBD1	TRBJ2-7	CASSTGQGAYYEQYF	TGCGCCAGCAGCACGGGACAGGGGGCCTACTACGAGCAGTACTTC
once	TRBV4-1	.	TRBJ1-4	CASSQDPRERPFF	TGCGCCAGCAGCCAAGATCCCAGGGAACGTCCGTTTTTT
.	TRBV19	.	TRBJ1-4	CASSIERYGEKLFF	TGTGCCAGTAGTATAGAGAGGTATGGTGAAAAACTGTTTTTT